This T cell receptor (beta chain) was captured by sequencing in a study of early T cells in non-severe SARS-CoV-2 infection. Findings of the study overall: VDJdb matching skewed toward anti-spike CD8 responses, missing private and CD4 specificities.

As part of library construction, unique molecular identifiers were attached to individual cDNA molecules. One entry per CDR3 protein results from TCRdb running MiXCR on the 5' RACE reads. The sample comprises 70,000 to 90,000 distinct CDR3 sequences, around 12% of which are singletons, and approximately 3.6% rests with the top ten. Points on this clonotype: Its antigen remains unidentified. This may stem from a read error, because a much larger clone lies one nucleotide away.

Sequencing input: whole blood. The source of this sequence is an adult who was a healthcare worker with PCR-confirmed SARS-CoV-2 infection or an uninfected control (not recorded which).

The CDR3 spells CSAKVSGRADTQYF. The DNA for the CDR3 is TGCAGTGCTAAGGTTAGCGGGAGAGCAGATACGCAGTATTTT. The chain uses TRBV20-1 and TRBJ2-3, with 9 bases lining up with TRBD2. Germline V gene lookup returns CDR1 DFQATT and CDR2 SNEGSKA (reference sequence). Trimming removed 4 bases from V and 4 bases from J; junction bases left unmatched: 6. The CDR3 covers 14 residues.